These 3 T cell receptor beta chains came from one sample sequenced in a study of OX40 agonist ivuxolimab in advanced cancers. Sequencing was performed with immunoSEQ multiplex PCR; in TCRdb, only in-frame clones are kept and a portion is missing. The repertoire has approximately 84,000 clones, around 87% of them found once; the top ten carry approximately 0.99%. The sample here was CD4+ or CD8+ T cells sorted from blood, taken in a trial of the OX40 agonist ivuxolimab. The source of these receptors is an adult with an advanced solid tumor such as melanoma, head and neck, liver or kidney cancer.

The chain combines TRBV5-1 with TRBJ2-5; the D gene could be TRBD1 or TRBD2 (5 bases each). The germline V gene has CDR1 SGHRS and CDR2 YFSETQ. The CDR3 sequence is 14 residues long. Between the trimmed V and J ends, which lost 6 bases and 1 base, there was a span of 13 bases. Here the CDR3 reads CASTGAAPQETQYF. The CDR3 DNA follows: TGCGCCAGCACCGGGGCAGCACCCCAAGAGACCCAGTACTTC.

This sequence joins TRBV5-6 and TRBJ1-2, with TRBD1 matching 7 bases. Germline CDR1 reads SGHDT; CDR2 reads YYEEEE. The CDR3 runs 14 residues. V lost 2 bases to trimming and J lost 4 bases; unmatched junction nucleotides: 5. CDR3: CASSFGTESYGYTF. The CDR3 DNA sequence: TGTGCCAGCAGCTTCGGGACAGAGAGCTATGGCTACACCTTC.

J is TRBJ2-3 and V is TRBV7-2; TRBD1 might be the D (6 bases). Germline V lookup: CDR1 SGHTA, CDR2 FQGNSA. The CDR3 length is 13 residues. Trimming shortened V by 5 bases and J by 4 bases, and 10 bases separated the two germline ends. The CDR3 loop reads CASSRRGSDTQYF. Written as DNA, the CDR3 is TGTGCCAGCAGCCGCAGGGGATCAGATACGCAGTATTTT.